The clone carrying this T cell receptor beta chain has just one count. The antigen is undetermined. V dropped 3 bases and J dropped 3 bases, with 12 bases sitting between them. The CDR3 extends over 14 amino acids. Germline V gene lookup returns CDR1 LGHDT and CDR2 YNNKEL (reference sequence). The sample belongs to a study of T cell responses to AZD1222 COVID-19 vaccine. About the research overall: Doses given second, at about 4 or about 12 weeks, were pooled.

Overall study findings and caveats: Among those given AZD1222, only five or six were seropositive at baseline. Receipt of two AZD1222 doses was followed by a rise in Spike-specific TCR breadth and depth. Sampling captured repertoires only after the peak T cell response.

Profiling relied on immunoSEQ multiplex PCR, and the TCRdb table lists in-frame clones only, not all of them. The data show over 150,000 clones, 87% seen once. This rearrangement joins TRBV3-1 (or the pseudogene TRBV3-2) to TRBJ2-7; a possible D gene is TRBD1 (7 bases). The material sequenced was peripheral blood, taken on day 0 of AZD1222 vaccination. The receptor was isolated from an adult in good health. The CDR3 loop is CASSQGGQNYEQYF. In DNA, the CDR3 is TGTGCCAGCAGCCAGGGGGGACAGAACTACGAGCAGTACTTC.